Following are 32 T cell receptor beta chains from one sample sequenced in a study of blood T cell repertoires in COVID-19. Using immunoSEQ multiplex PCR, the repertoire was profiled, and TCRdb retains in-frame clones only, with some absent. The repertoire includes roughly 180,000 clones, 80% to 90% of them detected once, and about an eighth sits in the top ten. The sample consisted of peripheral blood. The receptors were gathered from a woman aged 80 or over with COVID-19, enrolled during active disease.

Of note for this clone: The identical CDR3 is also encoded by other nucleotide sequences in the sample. DNA of the CDR3: TGTGCCAGCAGTGGGGACAGTTACGAGCAGTACTTC. This codes for CASSGDSYEQYF. The J gene is TRBJ2-7, the V gene TRBV2; 7 bases agree with TRBD1. CDR3 length: 12 residues. Germline assignment: CDR1 SNHLY and CDR2 FYNNEI. V dropped 4 bases and J dropped 4; count of bases not matched to a gene: 1.

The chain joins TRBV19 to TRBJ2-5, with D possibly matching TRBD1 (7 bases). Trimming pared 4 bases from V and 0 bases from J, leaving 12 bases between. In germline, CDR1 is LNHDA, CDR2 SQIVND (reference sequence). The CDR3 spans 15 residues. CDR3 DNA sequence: TGTGCCAGTAGTAGCGGGACAGCGTACCAAGAGACCCAGTACTTC. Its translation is CASSSGTAYQETQYF.

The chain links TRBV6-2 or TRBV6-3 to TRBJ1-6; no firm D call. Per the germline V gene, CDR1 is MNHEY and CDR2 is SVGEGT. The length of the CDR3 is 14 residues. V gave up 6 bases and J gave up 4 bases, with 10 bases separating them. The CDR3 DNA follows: TGTGCCAGCAGCCGACGGACTTATAATTCACCCCTCCACTTT. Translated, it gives CASSRRTYNSPLHF.

CDR3 amino acids: CASSLGLGSLIDEQFF. In DNA, the CDR3 is TGCGCCAGCAGCTTGGGACTAGGGAGTTTAATCGATGAGCAGTTCTTC. This chain joins TRBV5-1 and TRBJ2-1; tentatively, D is TRBD2 (6 bases). Germline CDR1 SGHRS, CDR2 YFSETQ. CDR3 length: 16 residues. Trimming pared 0 bases from V and 8 bases from J, leaving 18 bases between. Variable domain in full (rest from reference TRBV5-1 and TRBJ2-1): KAGVTQTPRYLIKTRGQQVTLSCSPISGHRSVSWYQQTPGQGLQFLFEYFSETQRNKGNFPGRFSGRQFSNSRSEMNVSTLELGDSALYLCASSLGLGSLIDEQFFGPGTRLTVL.

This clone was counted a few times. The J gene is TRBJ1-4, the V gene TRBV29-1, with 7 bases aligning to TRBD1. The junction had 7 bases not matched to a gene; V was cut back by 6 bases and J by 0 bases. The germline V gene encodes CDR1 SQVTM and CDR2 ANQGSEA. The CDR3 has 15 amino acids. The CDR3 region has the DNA TGCAGCGTCGCCGGGACAGCTGCAACTAATGAAAAACTGTTTTTT. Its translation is CSVAGTAATNEKLFF.

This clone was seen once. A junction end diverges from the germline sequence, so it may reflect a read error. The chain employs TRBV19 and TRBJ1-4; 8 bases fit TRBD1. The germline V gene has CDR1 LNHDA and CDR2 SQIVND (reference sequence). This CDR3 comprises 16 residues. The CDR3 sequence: CASILGQGGSNEKLFF. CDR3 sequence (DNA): TGTGCCAGCATACTTGGACAGGGTGGGTCTAACGAAAAACTGTTTTTT.

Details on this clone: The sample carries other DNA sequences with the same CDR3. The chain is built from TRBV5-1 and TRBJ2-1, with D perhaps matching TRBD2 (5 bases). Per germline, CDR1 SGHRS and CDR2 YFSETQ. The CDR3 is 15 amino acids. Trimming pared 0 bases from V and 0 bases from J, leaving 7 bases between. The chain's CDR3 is CASSLAGSSYNEQFF. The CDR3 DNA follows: TGCGCCAGCAGCTTGGCGGGAAGCTCCTACAATGAGCAGTTCTTC.

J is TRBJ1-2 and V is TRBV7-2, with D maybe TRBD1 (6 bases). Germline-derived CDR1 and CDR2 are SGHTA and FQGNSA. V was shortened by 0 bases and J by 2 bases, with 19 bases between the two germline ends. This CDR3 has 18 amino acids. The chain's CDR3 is CASSLASGGQGNNYGYTF. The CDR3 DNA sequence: TGTGCCAGCAGCTTAGCGTCGGGGGGCCAGGGGAACAACTATGGCTACACCTTC.

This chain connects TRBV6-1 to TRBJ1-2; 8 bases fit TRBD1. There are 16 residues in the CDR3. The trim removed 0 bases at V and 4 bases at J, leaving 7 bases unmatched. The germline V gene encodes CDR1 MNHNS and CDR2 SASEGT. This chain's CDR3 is CASSEASGGAGYGYTF. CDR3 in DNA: TGTGCCAGCAGTGAAGCATCAGGGGGCGCGGGCTATGGCTACACCTTC.

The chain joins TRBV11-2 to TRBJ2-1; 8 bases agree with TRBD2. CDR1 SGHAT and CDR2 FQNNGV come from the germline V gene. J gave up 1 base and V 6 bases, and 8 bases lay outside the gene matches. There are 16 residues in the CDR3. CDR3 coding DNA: TGTGCCAGCAGAGAATGGGGGACTAGGTCCTACAATGAGCAGTTCTTC. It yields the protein CASREWGTRSYNEQFF.

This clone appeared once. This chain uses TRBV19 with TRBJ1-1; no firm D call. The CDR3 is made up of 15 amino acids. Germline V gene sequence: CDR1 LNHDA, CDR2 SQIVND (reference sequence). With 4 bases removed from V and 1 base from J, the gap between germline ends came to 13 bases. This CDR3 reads CASSTRGSSNTEAFF. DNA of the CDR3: TGTGCCAGTAGTACTCGAGGGAGCTCGAACACTGAAGCTTTCTTT.

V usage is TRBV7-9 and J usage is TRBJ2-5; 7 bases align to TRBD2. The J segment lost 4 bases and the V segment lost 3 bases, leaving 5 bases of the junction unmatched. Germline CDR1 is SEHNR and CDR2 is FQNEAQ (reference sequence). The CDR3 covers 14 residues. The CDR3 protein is CASSFHGLGETQYF. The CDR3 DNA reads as TGTGCCAGCAGCTTTCACGGACTAGGAGAGACCCAGTACTTC.

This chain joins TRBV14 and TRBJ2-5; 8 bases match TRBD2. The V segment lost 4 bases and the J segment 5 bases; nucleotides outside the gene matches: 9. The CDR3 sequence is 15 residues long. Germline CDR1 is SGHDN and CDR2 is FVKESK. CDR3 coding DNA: TGTGCCAGCAGCCCCGGTGCTAGCGGGCGGGAGACCCAGTACTTC. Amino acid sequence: CASSPGASGRETQYF.

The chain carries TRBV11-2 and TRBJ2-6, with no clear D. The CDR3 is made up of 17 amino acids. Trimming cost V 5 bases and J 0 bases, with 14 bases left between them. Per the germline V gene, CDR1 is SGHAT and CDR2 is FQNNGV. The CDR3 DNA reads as TGTGCCAGCAGCCGTAGCAGAGGTTTCTCTGGGGCCAACGTCCTGACTTTC. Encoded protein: CASSRSRGFSGANVLTF.

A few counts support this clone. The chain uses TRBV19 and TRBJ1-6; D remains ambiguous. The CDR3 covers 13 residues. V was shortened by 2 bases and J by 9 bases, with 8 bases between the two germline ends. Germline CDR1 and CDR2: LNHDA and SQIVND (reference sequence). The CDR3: CASSISRSSPLHF. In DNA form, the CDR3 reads TGTGCCAGTAGTATAAGCAGGTCTTCACCCCTCCACTTT. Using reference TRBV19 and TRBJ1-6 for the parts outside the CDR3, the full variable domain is DGGITQSPKYLFRKEGQNVTLSCEQNLNHDAMYWYRQDPGQGLRLIYYSQIVNDFQKGDIAEGYSVSREKKESFPLTVTSAQKNPTAFYLCASSISRSSPLHFGNGTRLTVT.

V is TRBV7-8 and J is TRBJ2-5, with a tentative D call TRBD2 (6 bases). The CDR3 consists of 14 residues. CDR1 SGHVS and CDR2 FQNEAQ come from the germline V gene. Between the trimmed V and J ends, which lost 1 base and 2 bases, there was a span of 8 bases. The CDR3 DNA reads TGTGCCAGCAGCTTAGTAGCGGTACAAGAGACCCAGTACTTC. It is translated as CASSLVAVQETQYF.

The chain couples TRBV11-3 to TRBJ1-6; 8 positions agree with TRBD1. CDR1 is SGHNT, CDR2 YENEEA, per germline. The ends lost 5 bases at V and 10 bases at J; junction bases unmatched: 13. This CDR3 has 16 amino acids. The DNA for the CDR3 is TGTGCCAGCAGCGCCGGACTGGACAGGGTTGGATCACCCCTCCACTTT. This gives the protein CASSAGLDRVGSPLHF. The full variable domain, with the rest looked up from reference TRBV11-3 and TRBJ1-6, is EAGVVQSPRYKIIEKKQPVAFWCNPISGHNTLYWYLQNLGQGPELLIRYENEEAVDDSQLPKDRFSAERLKGVDSTLKIQPAELGDSAVYLCASSAGLDRVGSPLHFGNGTRLTVT.

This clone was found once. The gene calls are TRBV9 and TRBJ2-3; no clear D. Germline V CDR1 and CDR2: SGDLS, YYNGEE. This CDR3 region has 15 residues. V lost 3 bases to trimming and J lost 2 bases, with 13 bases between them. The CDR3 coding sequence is TGTGCCAGCAGCGCCCTTGTTACTAACACAGATACGCAGTATTTT. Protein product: CASSALVTNTDTQYF.

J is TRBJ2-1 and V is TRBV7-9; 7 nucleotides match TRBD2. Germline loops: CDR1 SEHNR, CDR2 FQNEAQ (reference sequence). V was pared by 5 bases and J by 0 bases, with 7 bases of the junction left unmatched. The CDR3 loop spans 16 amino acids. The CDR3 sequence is CASSPVTSPSYNEQFF. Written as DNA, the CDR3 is TGTGCCAGCAGCCCTGTGACTAGCCCCTCCTACAATGAGCAGTTCTTC.

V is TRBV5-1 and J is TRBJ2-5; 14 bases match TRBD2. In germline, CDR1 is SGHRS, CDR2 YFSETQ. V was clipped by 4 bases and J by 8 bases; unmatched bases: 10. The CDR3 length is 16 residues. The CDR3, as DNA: TGCGCCAGCAGCCCTGGCTGGGGACTAGCGGGAGATACCCAGTACTTC. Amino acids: CASSPGWGLAGDTQYF.

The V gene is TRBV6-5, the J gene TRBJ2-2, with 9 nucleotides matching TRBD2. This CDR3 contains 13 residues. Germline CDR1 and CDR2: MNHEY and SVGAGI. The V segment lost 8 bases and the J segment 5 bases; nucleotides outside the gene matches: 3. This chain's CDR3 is CASGTSLTGELFF. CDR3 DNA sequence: TGTGCCAGCGGGACTAGCTTAACCGGGGAGCTGTTTTTT.

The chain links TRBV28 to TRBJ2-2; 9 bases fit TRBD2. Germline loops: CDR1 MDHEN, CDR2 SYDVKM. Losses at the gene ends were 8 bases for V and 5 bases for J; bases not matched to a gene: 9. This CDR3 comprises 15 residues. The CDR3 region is CASFGGRAYTGELFF. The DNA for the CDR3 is TGTGCCAGCTTCGGCGGGAGGGCCTATACCGGGGAGCTGTTTTTT. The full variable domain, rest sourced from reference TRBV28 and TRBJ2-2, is DVKVTQSSRYLVKRTGEKVFLECVQDMDHENMFWYRQDPGLGLRLIYFSYDVKMKEKGDIPEGYSVSREKKERFSLILESASTNQTSMYLCASFGGRAYTGELFFGEGSRLTVL.

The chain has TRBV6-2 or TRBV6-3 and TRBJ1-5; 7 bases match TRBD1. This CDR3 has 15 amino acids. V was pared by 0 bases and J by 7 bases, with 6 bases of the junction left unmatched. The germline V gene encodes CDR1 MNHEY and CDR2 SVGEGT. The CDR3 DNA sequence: TGTGCCAGCAGTTACTCAGGGGGCGGGAACCAGCCCCAGCATTTT. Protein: CASSYSGGGNQPQHF.

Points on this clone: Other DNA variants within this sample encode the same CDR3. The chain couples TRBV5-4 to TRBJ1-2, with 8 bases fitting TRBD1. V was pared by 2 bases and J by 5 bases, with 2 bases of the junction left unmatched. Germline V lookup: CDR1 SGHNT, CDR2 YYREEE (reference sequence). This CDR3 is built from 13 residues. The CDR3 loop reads CASSFTGGYGYTF. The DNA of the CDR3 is TGTGCCAGCAGCTTTACAGGGGGATATGGCTACACCTTC.

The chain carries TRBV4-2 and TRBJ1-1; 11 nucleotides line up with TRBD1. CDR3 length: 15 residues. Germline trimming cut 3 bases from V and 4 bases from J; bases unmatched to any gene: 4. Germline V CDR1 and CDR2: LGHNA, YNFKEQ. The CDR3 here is CASSHAGTGGTEAFF. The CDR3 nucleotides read TGTGCCAGCAGCCATGCCGGGACAGGGGGCACTGAAGCTTTCTTT.

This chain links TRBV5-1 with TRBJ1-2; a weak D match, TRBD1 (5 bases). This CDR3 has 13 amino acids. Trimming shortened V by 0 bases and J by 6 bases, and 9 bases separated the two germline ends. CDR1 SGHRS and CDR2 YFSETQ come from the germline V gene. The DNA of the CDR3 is TGCGCCAGCAGCTTGGAGGGGCGGCATGGCTACACCTTC. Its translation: CASSLEGRHGYTF.

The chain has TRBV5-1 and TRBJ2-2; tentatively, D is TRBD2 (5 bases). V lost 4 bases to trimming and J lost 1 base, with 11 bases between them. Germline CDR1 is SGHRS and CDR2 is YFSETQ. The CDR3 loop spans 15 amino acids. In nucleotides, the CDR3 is TGCGCCAGCAGCCCCCTAGCCGGGAACACCGGGGAGCTGTTTTTT. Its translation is CASSPLAGNTGELFF.

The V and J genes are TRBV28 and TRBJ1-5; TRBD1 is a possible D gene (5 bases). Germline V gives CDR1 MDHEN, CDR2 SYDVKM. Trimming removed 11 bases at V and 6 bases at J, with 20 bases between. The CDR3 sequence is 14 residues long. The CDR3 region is CAGRGGGDGQPQHF. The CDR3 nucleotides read TGTGCCGGCCGGGGCGGGGGGGACGGTCAGCCCCAGCATTTT.

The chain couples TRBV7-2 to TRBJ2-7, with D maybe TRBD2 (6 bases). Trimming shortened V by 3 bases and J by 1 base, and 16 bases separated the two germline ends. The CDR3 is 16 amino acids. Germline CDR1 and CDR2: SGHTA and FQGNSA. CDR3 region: CASSFFSFAGSYEQYF. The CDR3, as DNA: TGTGCCAGCAGCTTCTTTAGTTTTGCGGGATCCTACGAGCAGTACTTC.

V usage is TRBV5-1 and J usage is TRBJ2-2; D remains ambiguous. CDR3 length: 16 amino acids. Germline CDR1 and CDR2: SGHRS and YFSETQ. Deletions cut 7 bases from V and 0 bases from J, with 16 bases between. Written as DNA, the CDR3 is TGCGCCAGCTCACCTATCCCTCACCCGAACACCGGGGAGCTGTTTTTT. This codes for CASSPIPHPNTGELFF.

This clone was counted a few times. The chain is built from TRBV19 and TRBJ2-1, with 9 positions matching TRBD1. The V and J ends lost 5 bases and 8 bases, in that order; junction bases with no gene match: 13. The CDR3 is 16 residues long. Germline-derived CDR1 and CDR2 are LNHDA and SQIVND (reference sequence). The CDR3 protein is CASSLSPGTGSDEQFF. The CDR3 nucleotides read TGTGCCAGTAGTTTAAGTCCCGGGACAGGGAGTGATGAGCAGTTCTTC.

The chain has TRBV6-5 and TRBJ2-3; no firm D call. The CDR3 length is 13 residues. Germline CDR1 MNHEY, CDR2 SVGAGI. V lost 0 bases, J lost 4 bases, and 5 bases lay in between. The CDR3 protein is CASSYSYSDTQYF. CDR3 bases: TGTGCCAGCAGTTACTCGTATTCAGATACGCAGTATTTT.